The 7 T cell receptor beta chains below were found in one sample sequenced in a study of T cell repertoires in aging, cancer and after chemotherapy. TRB rearrangements spanning V, D and J were amplified using mixed TRB-A/B primers. MiXCR was run by TCRdb on the multiplex PCR reads, yielding one entry per CDR3 protein. This sample has about 6,000 distinct CDR3 sequences, with 20% to 25% found just once. Amplification of TCR beta used genomic DNA extracted from peripheral blood. Source material: blood. The receptors here all came from a human donor in good health.

In this sample, this clonotype is medium-sized. V usage is TRBV5-4 and J usage is TRBJ1-2; D not certain. The CDR3 length is 13 residues. Trimming removed 0 bases at V and 8 bases at J, with 11 bases between. The V gene's germline CDR1 is SGHNT and CDR2 YYREEE (reference sequence). The CDR3 coding sequence is TGTGCCAGCAGCTTGGTTTCAGAACGGGGCTACACCTTC. It translates to CASSLVSERGYTF.

This clonotype is judged medium-sized. The chain is built from TRBV30 and TRBJ1-4; a possible D gene is TRBD1 (6 bases). CDR3 length: 16 residues. Germline CDR1 and CDR2: GTSNPN and SVGIG (reference sequence). V was trimmed by 1 base and J by 0 bases, leaving 12 bases between them. The CDR3 here is CAWSGGRGATNEKLFF. The DNA of the CDR3 is TGTGCCTGGAGTGGGGGCAGGGGAGCAACTAATGAAAAACTGTTTTTT.

The V gene is TRBV12-3 or TRBV12-4, the J gene TRBJ2-5, with no clear D. The V end was cut by 1 base, the J end by 0 bases, with 3 bases between. This CDR3 region has 13 residues. The CDR3 protein is CASSLGYQETQYF. The DNA of the CDR3 is TGTGCCAGCAGTTTAGGGTACCAAGAGACCCAGTACTTC.

V and J are TRBV4-1 and TRBJ2-3; 9 nucleotides line up with TRBD2. This CDR3 region has 16 residues. V was pared by 3 bases and J by 4 bases, with 8 bases of the junction left unmatched. Per the germline V gene, CDR1 is MGHRA and CDR2 is YSYEKL. CDR3 nucleotide sequence: TGCGCCAGCAGCCATGATAGCGGGAGAGGGCCAGATACGCAGTATTTT. Translating it yields CASSHDSGRGPDTQYF.

By frequency in the sample, this clonotype is medium-sized. The chain recombines TRBV5-6 with TRBJ2-7, with TRBD2 as a possible D gene (6 bases). Germline-derived CDR1 and CDR2 are SGHDT and YYEEEE. Deletions cut 4 bases from V and 2 bases from J, with 13 bases between. The CDR3 runs to 14 residues. In DNA, the CDR3 is TGTGCCAGCAGCCTCCTTAGCGGAACCTACGAGCAGTACGTC. Translation gives CASSLLSGTYEQYV.

This clonotype ranks as medium-sized (0.01 to 0.1%). The gene calls are TRBV15 and TRBJ2-7, with D possibly matching TRBD1 (5 bases). This CDR3 comprises 14 residues. CDR1 and CDR2 from the germline V gene are LNHNV and YYDKDF (reference sequence). V lost 5 bases, J lost 0 bases, and 11 bases lay in between. CDR3 protein: CATSVGRNSYEQYF. In nucleotides, the CDR3 is TGTGCCACCAGCGTGGGGCGGAACTCCTACGAGCAGTACTTC.

Comments on this clonotype: A much more abundant neighbour one base away suggests this may be a read error. The chain joins TRBV5-6 to TRBJ1-1; D might be TRBD1 (5 bases). Germline CDR1 and CDR2: SGHDT and YYEEEE. The CDR3 contains 13 residues. This CDR3 is CVSRPGGAAEAFF. The CDR3 DNA reads as TGTGTCAGCAGACCTGGGGGAGCGGCTGAAGCTTTCTTT.